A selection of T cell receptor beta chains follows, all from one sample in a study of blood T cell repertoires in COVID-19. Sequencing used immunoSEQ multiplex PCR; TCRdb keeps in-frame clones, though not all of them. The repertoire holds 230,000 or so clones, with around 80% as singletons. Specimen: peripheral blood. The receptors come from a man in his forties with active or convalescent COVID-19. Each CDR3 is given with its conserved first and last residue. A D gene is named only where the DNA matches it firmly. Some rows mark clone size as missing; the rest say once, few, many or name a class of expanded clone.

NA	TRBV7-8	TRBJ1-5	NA	CASSLAGLGHPTIYQPQHF	TGTGCCAGCAGCTTAGCTGGTTTGGGACACCCAACAATCTATCAGCCCCAGCATTTT
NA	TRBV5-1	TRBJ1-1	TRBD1	CASSFSGGNTEAFF	TGCGCCAGCAGCTTTTCAGGGGGGAACACTGAAGCTTTCTTT
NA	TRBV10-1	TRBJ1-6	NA	CASSAPVGRTPSSYNSPLHF	TGCGCCAGCAGTGCCCCGGTAGGGCGGACACCCAGCTCCTATAATTCACCCCTCCACTTT
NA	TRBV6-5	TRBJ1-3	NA	CASRQDSSSGTIYF	TGTGCCAGCAGGCAGGACAGTTCCAGTGGCACCATATATTTT
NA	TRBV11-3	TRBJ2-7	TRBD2	CASSYSRDYLYEQYF	TGTGCCAGCAGCTACAGCCGGGACTACCTCTACGAGCAGTACTTC
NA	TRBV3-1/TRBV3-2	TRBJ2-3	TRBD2	CASSHRLPGLKSDTQYF	TGTGCCAGCAGCCATAGGCTCCCGGGACTAAAGTCAGATACGCAGTATTTT
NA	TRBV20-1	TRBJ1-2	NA	CSAESGGYTF	TGCAGTGCTGAGAGCGGCGGCTACACCTTC
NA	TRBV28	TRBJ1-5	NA	CASSLDGSGNQPQHF	TGTGCCAGCAGTTTGGACGGGAGTGGTAATCAGCCCCAGCATTTT
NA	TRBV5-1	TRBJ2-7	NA	CASSLDGGAYEQYF	TGCGCCAGCAGCTTGGACGGGGGTGCCTACGAGCAGTACTTC
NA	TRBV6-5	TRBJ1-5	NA	CASSPFDRHQPQHF	TGTGCCAGCAGTCCATTCGACAGGCATCAGCCCCAGCATTTT
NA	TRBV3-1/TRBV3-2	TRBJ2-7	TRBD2	CASSQEAGGWHEQYF	TGTGCCAGCAGCCAAGAAGCGGGAGGTTGGCACGAGCAGTACTTC
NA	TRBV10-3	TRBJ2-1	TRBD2	CAISDGLRGAHNEQFF	TGTGCCATCAGTGATGGTTTGCGGGGGGCCCACAATGAGCAGTTCTTC
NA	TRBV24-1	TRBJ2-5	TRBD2	CATSDFTSGIQETQYF	TGTGCCACCAGTGATTTCACTAGCGGGATCCAAGAGACCCAGTACTTC
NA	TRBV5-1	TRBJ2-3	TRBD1	CASSLRTGALDTQYF	TGCGCCAGCAGCTTGCGGACAGGGGCCCTAGATACGCAGTATTTT
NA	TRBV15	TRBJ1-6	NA	CATSRALGTLNSPLHF	TGTGCCACCAGCAGAGCGCTCGGGACACTTAATTCACCCCTCCACTTT
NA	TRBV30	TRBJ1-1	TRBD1	CAWTRQGNTEAFF	TGTGCCTGGACTCGACAGGGCAACACTGAAGCTTTCTTT
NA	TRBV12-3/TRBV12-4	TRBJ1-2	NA	CASSLSGGYTF	TGTGCCAGCAGTTTAAGCGGAGGCTACACCTTC
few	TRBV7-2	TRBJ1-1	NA	CASSLETENTEAFF	TGTGCCAGCAGCTTAGAAACAGAGAACACTGAAGCTTTCTTT
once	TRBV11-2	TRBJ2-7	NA	CASSTQGFYEQYF	TGTGCCAGCAGCACTCAGGGGTTCTACGAGCAGTACTTC
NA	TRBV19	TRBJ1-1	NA	CASSRTVNTEAFF	TGTGCCAGTAGTAGGACAGTGAACACTGAAGCTTTCTTT
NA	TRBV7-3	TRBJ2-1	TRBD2	CASSLWFGRGTSLPNEQFF	TGTGCCAGCAGCTTATGGTTTGGAAGGGGGACTAGCCTACCCAATGAGCAGTTCTTC
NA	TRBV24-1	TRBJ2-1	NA	CATSETPQGGNEQFF	TGTGCCACCAGTGAGACACCCCAGGGGGGCAATGAGCAGTTCTTC
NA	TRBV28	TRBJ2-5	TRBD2	CATDRRGATKTQYF	TGTGCCACCGACCGGCGGGGGGCAACTAAGACCCAGTACTTC
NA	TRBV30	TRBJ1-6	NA	CAWSVPGQDNSPLHF	TGTGCCTGGAGTGTACCTGGACAAGATAATTCACCCCTCCACTTT
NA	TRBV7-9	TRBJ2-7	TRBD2	CASSSGLAEVDEQYF	TGTGCCAGCAGCTCGGGACTAGCGGAGGTCGACGAGCAGTACTTC
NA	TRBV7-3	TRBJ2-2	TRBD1	CASSIGGSGELFF	TGTGCCAGCAGCATAGGGGGCTCCGGGGAGCTGTTTTTT
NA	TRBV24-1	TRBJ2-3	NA	CATSDDNTDTQYF	TGTGCCACCAGTGACGACAACACAGATACGCAGTATTTT
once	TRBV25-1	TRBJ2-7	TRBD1	CASSTTGGYEQYF	TGTGCCAGCAGCACGACAGGGGGCTACGAGCAGTACTTC
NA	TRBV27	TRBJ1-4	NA	CASSPIGLGREGKLFF	TGTGCCAGCAGTCCTATAGGATTGGGCCGGGAGGGAAAACTGTTTTTT
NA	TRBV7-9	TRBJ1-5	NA	CASSPGPLSGQPQHF	TGTGCCAGCAGCCCAGGGCCGCTTTCTGGTCAGCCCCAGCATTTT
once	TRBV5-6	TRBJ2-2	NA	CASSLAGRRRTGELFF	TGTGCCAGCAGCTTGGCAGGGCGCCGGCGCACCGGGGAGCTGTTTTTT
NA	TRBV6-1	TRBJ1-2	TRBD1	CASSEGDRGKMRGYTF	TGTGCCAGCAGTGAGGGTGACAGGGGAAAGATGCGCGGCTACACCTTC
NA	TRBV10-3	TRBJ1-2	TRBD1	CAISDTLAGQGAGYTF	TGTGCCATCAGTGATACTTTGGCCGGACAGGGGGCTGGCTACACCTTC
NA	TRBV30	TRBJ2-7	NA	CAWSQQTYEQYF	TGTGCCTGGAGCCAACAAACCTACGAGCAGTACTTC
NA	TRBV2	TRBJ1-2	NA	CASSARETNYGYTF	TGTGCCAGCAGTGCCAGGGAAACCAACTATGGCTACACCTTC
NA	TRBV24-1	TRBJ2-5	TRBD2	CATSDPTTSGGQETQYF	TGTGCCACCAGTGACCCGACCACTAGCGGGGGACAAGAGACCCAGTACTTC
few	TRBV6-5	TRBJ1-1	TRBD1	CASSYSALTGNKAFF	TGTGCCAGCAGTTACTCGGCGTTGACAGGGAACAAAGCTTTCTTT
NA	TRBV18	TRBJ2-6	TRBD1	CASPRTGIFSGANVLTF	TGTGCCAGCCCCAGGACAGGTATATTCTCTGGGGCCAACGTCCTGACTTTC
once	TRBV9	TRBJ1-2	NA	CASSASTQGNYGYTF	TGTGCCAGCAGCGCTTCAACTCAGGGGAACTATGGCTACACCTTC
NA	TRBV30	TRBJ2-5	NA	CAWRVGETQYF	TGTGCCTGGAGGGTTGGCGAGACCCAGTACTTC
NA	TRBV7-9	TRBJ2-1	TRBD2	CASSFLRGEGRNEQFF	TGTGCCAGCAGCTTCCTCCGGGGGGAAGGAAGGAATGAGCAGTTCTTC
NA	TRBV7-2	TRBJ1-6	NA	CASSPRQSGLSPLHF	TGTGCCAGCAGCCCCCGGCAATCAGGGTTGTCTCCCCTCCACTTT
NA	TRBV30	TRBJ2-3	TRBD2	CACRREDPTDTQYF	TGTGCCTGCAGACGGGAGGACCCCACAGATACGCAGTATTTT